The T cell receptor (beta chain) described here comes from a study of Graves' ophthalmopathy and Graves' hyperthyroidism. V trimming: 5 bases; J trimming: 2 bases; junction bases outside the gene matches: 9. This CDR3 comprises 16 residues. The table lists this clonotype with many counts. No antigen is known for it. Broader study findings: A model of 13 signatures distinguished ophthalmopathy from stable hyperthyroidism at around 91% sensitivity and around 81% specificity.

The study amplified TCR beta CDR3 regions using RNA transcripts. RT-PCR in the first round used HTBI primers; a second-round multiplex PCR followed. TCRdb called the multiplex PCR reads again in MiXCR, with one record for every CDR3 protein. The table lists 400,000 or so distinct CDR3 sequences, 15% of them singletons. Sequenced sample: peripheral blood. The sequence was collected from a woman under 30 with stable Graves' hyperthyroidism. V usage is TRBV12-3 or TRBV12-4 and J usage is TRBJ2-5, with 9 bases that match TRBD2. The CDR3 loop is CASSPVERGAQETQYF. The CDR3 DNA is TGTGCCAGCAGTCCCGTTGAGCGGGGGGCACAAGAGACCCAGTACTTC.